The sequence of this TCR beta chain was determined in a study of T cell repertoires in cytomegalovirus infection. This clonotype was recorded a few times. The antigen is undetermined. TCRdb re-called the reads with MiXCR, one entry per CDR3 protein. The sample lists tens of thousands of distinct CDR3 sequences, 35% to 45% occurring once. The germline V gene encodes CDR1 MNHNS and CDR2 SASEGT. The CDR3 is 15 amino acids. The V gene end was trimmed by 4 bases and the J gene end by 9 bases; junction bases not matched to a gene: 9. The specimen was CD8+ T cells from cultured PBMCs, collected from culture after CMV antigen stimulation. This clonotype originated in a human donor in good health (CMV status not recorded). Some clones in this sample may be carry-over from other donors' samples. This chain connects TRBV6-1 to TRBJ2-1, with TRBD2 identical over 10 bases. The CDR3 DNA reads as TGTGCCAGCAGTGCCGCTAGCGGGAGAGGGGTTGAGCAGTTCTTC. Amino acids: CASSAASGRGVEQFF.